This TCR beta chain was sequenced in a study of spatial heterogeneity in lung cancer. About the research overall: Available PBMC from follow-up, collected a median of around two years after resection, underwent sequencing. Alpha-chain sequences were consistently detected less often than beta-chain sequences. Points from the study as a whole: Resection saw ubiquitous expanded tumor TCRs appear in blood more than follow-up did.

V was pared by 4 bases and J by 8 bases, with 9 bases of the junction left unmatched. The CDR3 length is 16 residues. Germline CDR1 and CDR2: MNHEY and SMNVEV (reference sequence). TCR cDNA molecules each carried a unique molecular identifier. MiXCR, applied by TCRdb to the 5' RACE reads, yields one record per CDR3 protein. This table has some 120,000 distinct CDR3 sequences, 12% appearing once. This clonotype has just a few counts. Its antigen is unknown. Time point here: blood at routine non-recurrence follow-up after resection. Tumor, nontumor lung or frozen PBMC supplied whole RNA, sequenced without sorting.

V and J are TRBV27 and TRBJ2-3, with 13 bases lining up with TRBD2. The source is a male donor with early-stage non-small cell lung cancer. The sample in question was PBMCs, obtained at follow-up. This CDR3 reads CASSSGLAGARGTQYF. CDR3 nucleotides: TGTGCCAGCAGTTCCGGACTAGCGGGGGCTCGGGGTACGCAGTATTTT.